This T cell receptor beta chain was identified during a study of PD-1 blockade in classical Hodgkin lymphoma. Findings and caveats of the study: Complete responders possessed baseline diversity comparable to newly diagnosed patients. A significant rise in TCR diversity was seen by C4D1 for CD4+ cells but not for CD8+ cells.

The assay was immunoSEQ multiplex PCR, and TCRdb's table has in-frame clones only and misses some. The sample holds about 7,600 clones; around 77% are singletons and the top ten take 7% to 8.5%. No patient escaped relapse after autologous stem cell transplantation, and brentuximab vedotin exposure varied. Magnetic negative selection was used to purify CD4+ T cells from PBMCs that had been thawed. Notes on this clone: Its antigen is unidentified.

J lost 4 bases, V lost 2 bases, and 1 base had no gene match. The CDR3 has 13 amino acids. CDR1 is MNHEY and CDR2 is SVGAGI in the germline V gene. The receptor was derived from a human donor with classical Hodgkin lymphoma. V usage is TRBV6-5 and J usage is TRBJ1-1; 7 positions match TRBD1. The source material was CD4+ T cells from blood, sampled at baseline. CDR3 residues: CASSYRGPTEAFF. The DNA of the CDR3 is TGTGCCAGCAGTTACAGGGGGCCCACTGAAGCTTTCTTT.